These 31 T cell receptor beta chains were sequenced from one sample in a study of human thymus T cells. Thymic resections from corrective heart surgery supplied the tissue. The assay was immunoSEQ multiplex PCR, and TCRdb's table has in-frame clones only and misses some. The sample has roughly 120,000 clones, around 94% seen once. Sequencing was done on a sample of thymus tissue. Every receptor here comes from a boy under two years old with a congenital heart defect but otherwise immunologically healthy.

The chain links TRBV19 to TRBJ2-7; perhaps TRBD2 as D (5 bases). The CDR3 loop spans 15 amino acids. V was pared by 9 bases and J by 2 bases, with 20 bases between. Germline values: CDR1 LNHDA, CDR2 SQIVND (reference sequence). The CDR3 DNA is TGTGCCAGCCAAATCCAGCCGGGATCCCCCTACGAGCAGTACTTC. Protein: CASQIQPGSPYEQYF.

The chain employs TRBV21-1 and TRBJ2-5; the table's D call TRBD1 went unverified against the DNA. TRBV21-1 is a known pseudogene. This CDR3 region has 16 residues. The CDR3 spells CASSKEARGAGETQYF. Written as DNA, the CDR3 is TGTGCCAGCAGCAAAGAGGCCAGGGGCGCAGGGGAGACCCAGTACTTC.

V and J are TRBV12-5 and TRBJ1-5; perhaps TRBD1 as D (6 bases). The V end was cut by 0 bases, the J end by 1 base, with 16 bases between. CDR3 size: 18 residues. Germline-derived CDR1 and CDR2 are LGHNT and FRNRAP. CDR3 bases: TGTGCTAGTGGTTTGGTAAGGTCAGGGGTGTGGAGCAATCAGCCCCAGCATTTT. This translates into CASGLVRSGVWSNQPQHF.

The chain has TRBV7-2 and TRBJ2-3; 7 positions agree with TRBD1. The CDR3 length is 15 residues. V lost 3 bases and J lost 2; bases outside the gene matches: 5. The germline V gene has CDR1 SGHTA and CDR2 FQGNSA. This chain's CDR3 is CASSFETGTTDTQYF. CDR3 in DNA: TGTGCCAGCAGCTTCGAGACAGGGACCACAGATACGCAGTATTTT.

Here the CDR3 reads CASPNSQAGPYEQYF. The CDR3 bases are TGTGCCAGCCCGAACTCCCAGGCCGGGCCCTACGAGCAGTACTTC. V is TRBV6-1 and J is TRBJ2-7; D is ambiguous. CDR1 and CDR2 (germline): MNHNS, SASEGT. CDR3 length equals 15 residues. V was clipped by 8 bases and J by 2 bases, with 19 bases between them.

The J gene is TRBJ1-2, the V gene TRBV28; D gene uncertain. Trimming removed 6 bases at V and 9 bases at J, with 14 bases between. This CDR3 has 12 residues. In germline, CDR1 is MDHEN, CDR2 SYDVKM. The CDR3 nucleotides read TGTGCCAGCAGCTCGGGGTTAATGAGCTACACCTTC. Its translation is CASSSGLMSYTF.

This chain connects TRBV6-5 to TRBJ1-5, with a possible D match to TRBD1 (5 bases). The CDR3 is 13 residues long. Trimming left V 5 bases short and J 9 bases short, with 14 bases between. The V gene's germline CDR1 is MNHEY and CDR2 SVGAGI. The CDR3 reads CASSTGTAWPQHF. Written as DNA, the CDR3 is TGTGCCAGCAGTACCGGGACGGCCTGGCCCCAGCATTTT.

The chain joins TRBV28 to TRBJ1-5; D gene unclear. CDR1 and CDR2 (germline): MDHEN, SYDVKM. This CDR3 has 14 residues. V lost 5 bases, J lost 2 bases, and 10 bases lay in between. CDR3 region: CASSGAEGNQPQHF. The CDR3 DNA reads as TGTGCCAGCAGTGGAGCCGAAGGCAATCAGCCCCAGCATTTT.

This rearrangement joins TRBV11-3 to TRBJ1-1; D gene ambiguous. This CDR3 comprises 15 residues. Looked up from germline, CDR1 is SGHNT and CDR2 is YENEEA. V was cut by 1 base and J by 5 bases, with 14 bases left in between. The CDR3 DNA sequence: TGTGCCAGCAGCTTAGGGGCAGAAGGGTCAACTGAAGCTTTCTTT. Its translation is CASSLGAEGSTEAFF.

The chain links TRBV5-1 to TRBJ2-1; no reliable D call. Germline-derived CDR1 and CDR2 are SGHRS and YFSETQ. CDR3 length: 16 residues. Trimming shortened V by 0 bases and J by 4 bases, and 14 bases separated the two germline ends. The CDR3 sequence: CASSLVSPSGYNEQFF. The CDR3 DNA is TGCGCCAGCAGCTTGGTAAGCCCCTCTGGGTACAATGAGCAGTTCTTC.

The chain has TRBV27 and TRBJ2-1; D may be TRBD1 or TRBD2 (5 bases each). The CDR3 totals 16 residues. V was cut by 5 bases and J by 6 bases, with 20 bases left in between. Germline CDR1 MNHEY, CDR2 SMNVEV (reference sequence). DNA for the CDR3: TGTGCCAGCAGTCTACGGGACCCAGCTGAGGGCAATGAGCAGTTCTTC. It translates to CASSLRDPAEGNEQFF.

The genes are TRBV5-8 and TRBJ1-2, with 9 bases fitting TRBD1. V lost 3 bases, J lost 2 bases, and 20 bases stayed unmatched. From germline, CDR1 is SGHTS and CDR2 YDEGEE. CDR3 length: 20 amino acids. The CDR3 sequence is CASSWTQNRDRVKKNYGYTF. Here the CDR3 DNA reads TGTGCCAGCAGCTGGACGCAGAACCGGGACAGGGTTAAGAAAAACTATGGCTACACCTTC.

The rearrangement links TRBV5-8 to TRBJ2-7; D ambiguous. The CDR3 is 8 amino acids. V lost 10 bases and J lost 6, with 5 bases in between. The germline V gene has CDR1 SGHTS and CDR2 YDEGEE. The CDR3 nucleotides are TGTGCCGCGTCCGAGCAGTACTTC. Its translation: CAASEQYF.

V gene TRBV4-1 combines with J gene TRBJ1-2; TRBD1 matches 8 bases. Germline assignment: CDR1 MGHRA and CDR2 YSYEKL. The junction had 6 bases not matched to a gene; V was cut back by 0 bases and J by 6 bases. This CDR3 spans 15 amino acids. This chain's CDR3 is CASSQELQTGDGYTF. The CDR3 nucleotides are TGCGCCAGCAGCCAAGAGCTACAGACAGGGGATGGCTACACCTTC.

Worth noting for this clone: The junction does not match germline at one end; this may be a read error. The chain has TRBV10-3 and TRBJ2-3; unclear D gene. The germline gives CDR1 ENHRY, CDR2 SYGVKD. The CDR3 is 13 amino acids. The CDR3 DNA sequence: TGTGCCATCGGTGAGGTGGGCACAGATACGCAGTATTTT. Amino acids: CAIGEVGTDTQYF.

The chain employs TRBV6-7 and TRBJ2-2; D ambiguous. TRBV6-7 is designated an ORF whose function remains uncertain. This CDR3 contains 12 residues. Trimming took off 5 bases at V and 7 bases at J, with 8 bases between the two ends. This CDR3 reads CASSPEDGELFF. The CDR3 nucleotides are TGTGCCAGCAGTCCTGAGGACGGGGAGCTGTTTTTT.

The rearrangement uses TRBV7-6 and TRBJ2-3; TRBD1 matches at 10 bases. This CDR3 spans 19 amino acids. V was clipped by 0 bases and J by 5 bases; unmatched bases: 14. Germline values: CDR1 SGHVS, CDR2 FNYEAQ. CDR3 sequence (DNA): TGTGCCAGCAGCTTAGCTATTACGACGGGACAGGGGATGGTAGATACGCAGTATTTT. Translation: CASSLAITTGQGMVDTQYF.

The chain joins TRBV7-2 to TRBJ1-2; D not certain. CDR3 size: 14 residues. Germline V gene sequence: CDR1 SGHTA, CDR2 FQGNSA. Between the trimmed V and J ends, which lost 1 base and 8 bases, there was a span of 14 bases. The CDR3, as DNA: TGTGCCAGCAGCTTAGTATGGTATTTTGAGGGCTACACCTTC. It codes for CASSLVWYFEGYTF. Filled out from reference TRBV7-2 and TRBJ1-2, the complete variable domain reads GAGVSQSPSNKVTEKGKDVELRCDPISGHTALYWYRQSLGQGLEFLIYFQGNSAPDKSGLPSDRFSAERTGGSVSTLTIQRTQQEDSAVYLCASSLVWYFEGYTFGSGTRLTVV.

The CDR3 coding sequence is TGTGCCAGCAGCGTAGCCCAGATCACAGATACGCAGTATTTT. Its protein is CASSVAQITDTQYF. The rearrangement uses TRBV9 and TRBJ2-3, with D unresolved. Germline assignment: CDR1 SGDLS and CDR2 YYNGEE. The CDR3 covers 14 residues. V was cut by 0 bases and J by 2 bases, with 7 bases left in between.

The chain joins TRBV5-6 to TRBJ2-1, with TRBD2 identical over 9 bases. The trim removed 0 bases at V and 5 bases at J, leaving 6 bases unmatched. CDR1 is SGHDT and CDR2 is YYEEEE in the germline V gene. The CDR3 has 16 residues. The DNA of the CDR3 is TGTGCCAGCAGCTTGGGCCCTAGCGGGGAAAACAATGAGCAGTTCTTC. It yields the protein CASSLGPSGENNEQFF. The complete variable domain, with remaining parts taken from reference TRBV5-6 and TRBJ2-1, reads DAGVTQSPTHLIKTRGQQVTLRCSPKSGHDTVSWYQQALGQGPQFIFQYYEEEERQRGNFPDRFSGHQFPNYSSELNVNALLLGDSALYLCASSLGPSGENNEQFFGPGTRLTVL.

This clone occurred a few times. The CDR3 sequence: CAWRKDANTEAFF. The CDR3 DNA reads TGTGCCTGGAGGAAGGACGCGAACACTGAAGCTTTCTTT. This chain uses TRBV30 with TRBJ1-1; D gene uncertain. CDR1 and CDR2 (germline): GTSNPN, SVGIG (reference sequence). V lost 3 bases to trimming and J lost 1 base, with 9 bases between them. The CDR3 covers 13 residues.

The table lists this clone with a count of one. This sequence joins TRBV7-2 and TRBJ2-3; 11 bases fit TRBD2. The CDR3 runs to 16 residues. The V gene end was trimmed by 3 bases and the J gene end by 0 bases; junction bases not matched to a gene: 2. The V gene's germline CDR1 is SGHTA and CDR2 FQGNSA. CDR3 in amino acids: CASSFRLAGSTDTQYF. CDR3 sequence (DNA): TGTGCCAGCAGCTTTAGACTAGCGGGGAGCACAGATACGCAGTATTTT. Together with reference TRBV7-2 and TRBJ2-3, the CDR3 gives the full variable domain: GAGVSQSPSNKVTEKGKDVELRCDPISGHTALYWYRQSLGQGLEFLIYFQGNSAPDKSGLPSDRFSAERTGGSVSTLTIQRTQQEDSAVYLCASSFRLAGSTDTQYFGPGTRLTVL.

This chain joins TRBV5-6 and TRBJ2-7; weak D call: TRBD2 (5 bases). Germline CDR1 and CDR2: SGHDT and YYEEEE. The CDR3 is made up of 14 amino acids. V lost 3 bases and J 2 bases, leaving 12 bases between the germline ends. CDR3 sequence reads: CASSCLVGAYEQYF. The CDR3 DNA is TGTGCCAGCAGCTGCTTAGTGGGAGCCTACGAGCAGTACTTC.

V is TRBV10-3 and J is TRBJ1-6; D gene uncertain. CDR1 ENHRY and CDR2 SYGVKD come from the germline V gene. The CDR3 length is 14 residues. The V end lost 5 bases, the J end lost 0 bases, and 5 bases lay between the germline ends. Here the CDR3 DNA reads TGTGCCATCAGTAGAAGCTCCTATAATTCACCCCTCCACTTT. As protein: CAISRSSYNSPLHF.

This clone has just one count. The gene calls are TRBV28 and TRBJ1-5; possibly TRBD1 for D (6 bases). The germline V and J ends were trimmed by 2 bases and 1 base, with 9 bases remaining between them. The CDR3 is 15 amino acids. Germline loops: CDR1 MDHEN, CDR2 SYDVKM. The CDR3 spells CASSLRQGSNQPQHF. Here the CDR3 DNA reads TGTGCCAGCAGTTTAAGGCAGGGGAGCAATCAGCCCCAGCATTTT.

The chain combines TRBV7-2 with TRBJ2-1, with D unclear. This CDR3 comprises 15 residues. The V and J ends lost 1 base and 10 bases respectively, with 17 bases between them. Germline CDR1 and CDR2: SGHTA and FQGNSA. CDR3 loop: CASSLGLRGSSEQFF. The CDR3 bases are TGTGCCAGCAGCTTAGGTCTTCGAGGCTCGTCCGAGCAGTTCTTC. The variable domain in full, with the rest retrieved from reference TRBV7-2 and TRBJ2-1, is GAGVSQSPSNKVTEKGKDVELRCDPISGHTALYWYRQSLGQGLEFLIYFQGNSAPDKSGLPSDRFSAERTGGSVSTLTIQRTQQEDSAVYLCASSLGLRGSSEQFFGPGTRLTVL.

The CDR3, as DNA: TGTGCCAGCAGCCCTCGACAGGACTCCATGAACACTGAAGCTTTCTTT. Its translation: CASSPRQDSMNTEAFF. The chain couples TRBV28 to TRBJ1-1; D is possibly TRBD1 (6 bases). The CDR3 covers 16 residues. V was trimmed by 6 bases and J by 0 bases, leaving 17 bases between them. Germline CDR1 is MDHEN and CDR2 is SYDVKM.

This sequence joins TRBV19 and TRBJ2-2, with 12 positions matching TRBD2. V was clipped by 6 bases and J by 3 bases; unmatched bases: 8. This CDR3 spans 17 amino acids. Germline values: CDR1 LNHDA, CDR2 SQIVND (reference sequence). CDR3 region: CASRDTSGGRHTGELFF. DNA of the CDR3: TGTGCCAGTAGAGACACTAGCGGGGGGCGCCACACCGGGGAGCTGTTTTTT.

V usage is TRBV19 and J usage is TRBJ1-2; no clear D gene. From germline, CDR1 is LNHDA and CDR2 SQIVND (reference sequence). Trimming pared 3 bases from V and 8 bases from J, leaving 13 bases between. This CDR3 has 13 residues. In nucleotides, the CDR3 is TGTGCCAGTAGTATTGCGGGGAGCGGCGGCTACACCTTC. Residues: CASSIAGSGGYTF.

Written as DNA, the CDR3 is TGTGCCAGCAGCTTAAGGGGAGGGAATCAGCCCCAGCATTTT. This codes for CASSLRGGNQPQHF. The rearrangement uses TRBV7-2 and TRBJ1-5; D possibly corresponds to TRBD1 (5 bases). CDR1 and CDR2 (germline): SGHTA, FQGNSA. The CDR3 runs to 14 residues. V was shortened by 2 bases and J by 4 bases, with 9 bases between the two germline ends.

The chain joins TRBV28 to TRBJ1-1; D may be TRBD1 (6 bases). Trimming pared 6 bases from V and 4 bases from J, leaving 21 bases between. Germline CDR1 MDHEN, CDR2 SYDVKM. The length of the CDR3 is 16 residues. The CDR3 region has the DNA TGTGCCAGCAGCTGTACAGAGGGGGGGAGGGCCACTGAAGCTTTCTTT. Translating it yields CASSCTEGGRATEAFF.